This TCR beta chain was retrieved from a study of cytotoxic CD8 clonotypes in ibrutinib-treated CLL. Germline CDR1 MGHRA, CDR2 YSYEKL. The germline V and J ends were trimmed by 3 bases and 2 bases, with 14 bases remaining between them. The CDR3 contains 15 residues. TCRdb keeps only in-frame clones here, not all; method: immunoSEQ multiplex PCR. The table shows about 84,000 clones, with approximately 86% occurring only once. General study findings and limits: Clonality (at baseline) was higher than in age-matched healthy donors and tracked circulating CD8+ T-cell counts. Contraction or stability on treatment was seen for public clonotypes, which were uncommon.

In the case of this clone: Its antigen is not identified.

The clonotype originates from a human donor with chronic lymphocytic leukemia. This sample comprised PBMCs, obtained before ibrutinib treatment. V gene TRBV4-1 combines with J gene TRBJ2-7; D gene uncertain. The CDR3 sequence is CASSQSVVPPYEQYF. DNA of the CDR3: TGCGCCAGCAGCCAGTCCGTCGTCCCTCCCTACGAGCAGTACTTC.